The rows below give T cell receptor beta chains drawn from one sample of a study of blood T cells in healthy people across ages. TCRdb re-called the 5' RACE reads through MiXCR, storing one row per CDR3 protein. The repertoire consists of approximately 1.5 million distinct CDR3 sequences, with approximately 42% occurring once and the leading ten covering roughly 3.7%. The specimen sequenced was blood. These receptors were collected from a woman aged 18-29 years in good health. Each CDR3 is given without its conserved first and last residue.

j_call v_call cdr3_aa
TRBJ2-4 TRBV4-3 ASSQSRTGEWLY
TRBJ2-7 TRBV27 ASSIRTGSYEQY
TRBJ1-1 TRBV21-1 ASSYHRTGYNTEAF
TRBJ2-7 TRBV27 ASSLSGARLVAYEQY
TRBJ2-5 TRBV5-1 ASSRGPGQVQETQY
TRBJ1-1 TRBV12-3/TRBV12-4 ASTFGPLNTEAF
TRBJ1-4 TRBV29-1 SVRGQVPGANEKLF
TRBJ1-2 TRBV25-1 ASRGQGDYGYT
TRBJ1-1 TRBV27 ASSSQTGLRRAF
TRBJ2-2 TRBV11-2 ASNAPPASGRFFNTGELF
TRBJ2-4 TRBV6-1 ASSEVGDQY
TRBJ1-1 TRBV12-3/TRBV12-4 ASSSIRGLETEAF
TRBJ2-1 TRBV5-1 ATQKVAGGSYNEQF
TRBJ2-3 TRBV4-1 ASSEGPGADTQY
TRBJ1-4 TRBV9 ASSPGPEWGEKLF
TRBJ1-5 TRBV21-1 ASSYFDTGQGSALQPQH
TRBJ1-4 TRBV12-3/TRBV12-4 ASSWGPERWKLF
TRBJ2-5 TRBV20-1 SASSSGTQETQY
TRBJ2-3 TRBV4-3 ASSQRIGDSLTDTQY
TRBJ1-4 TRBV5-1 ASSDQGPATNEKLF
- TRBV29-1 SVVGTGVYEQY
TRBJ2-3 TRBV15 ATSAYRGADTQY
TRBJ2-5 TRBV20-1 SATPGLSPTQY
TRBJ1-2 TRBV7-2 ASSPTGPNYGYT
TRBJ2-1 TRBV20-1 SASLQNRQSIQETQF
TRBJ2-3 TRBV10-3 AISESPGGVGDTQY
- TRBV4-3 ASSQDQARPGTQY
TRBJ1-2 TRBV27 ASSLAQGPSNYGYT
TRBJ2-7 TRBV12-3/TRBV12-4 ASSFGGAPGNEQY
TRBJ2-3 TRBV12-3/TRBV12-4 ASRRAPKGTDTQY
TRBJ1-5 TRBV2 ASSEVRGRMPQH
TRBJ2-7 TRBV27 ASSLSTTYEQY
TRBJ2-7 TRBV5-1 ASSFGTSGRGYEQY
TRBJ1-5 TRBV18 ASSNQANNQPQH
- TRBV6-2/TRBV6-3 ASSYLMVSEQY